These T cell receptor beta chains were read from a single sample in a study of molecular identifiers for immune sequencing clone quantification. TCRdb fed the PCR reads into MiXCR, producing one record per CDR3 protein. The table has some 320,000 distinct CDR3 sequences, 24% seen once. The sequenced material came from naive CD8+ T cells from blood, with Jurkat cell RNA spiked in. These TCRs come from a human donor in good health. Some libraries in this study had Jurkat cell RNA spiked in. Each CDR3 is given with its conserved first and last residue. A D gene is named only where the DNA matches it firmly. Size tells how often a clone was seen (once, few, many) or the class of an expanded clone, and some rows leave it out.

J | size | D | V | CDR3 | DNA
TRBJ2-1 | few | TRBD1 | TRBV10-3 | CAISGTGVMNEQFF | TGTGCCATCAGTGGGACAGGGGTTATGAATGAGCAGTTCTTC
TRBJ1-4 | many | TRBD1 | TRBV7-8 | CASSPGQASNEKLFF | TGTGCCAGCAGCCCCGGACAGGCTAGTAATGAAAAACTGTTTTTT
TRBJ1-5 | few | TRBD1 | TRBV7-6 | CASSPDRGHQPQHF | TGTGCCAGCAGCCCGGACAGGGGGCATCAGCCCCAGCATTTT
TRBJ2-2 | few | TRBD1 | TRBV19 | CASMAGGWSGELFF | TGTGCCAGTATGGCAGGGGGCTGGTCCGGGGAGCTGTTTTTT
TRBJ2-7 | NA | TRBD1 | TRBV12-5 | CASAPDRGDEQYF | TGTGCTAGTGCTCCGGACAGGGGCGACGAGCAGTACTTC
TRBJ2-3 | many | TRBD2 | TRBV20-1 | CSASRSGSAGTQYF | TGCAGTGCTAGTCGTAGCGGGAGTGCGGGTACGCAGTATTTT
TRBJ2-7 | many | TRBD1 | TRBV6-2/TRBV6-3 | CASSSTGSDEQYF | TGTGCCAGCAGCTCGACAGGGTCAGACGAGCAGTACTTC
TRBJ2-3 | NA | NA | TRBV13 | CASREGQKIHTDTQYF | TGTGCCAGCAGGGAGGGACAGAAGATTCACACAGATACGCAGTATTTT
TRBJ2-7 | many | NA | TRBV4-3 | CASSQGTGSSYEQYF | TGTGCCAGCAGCCAAGGGACGGGAAGCTCCTACGAGCAGTACTTC
TRBJ2-1 | NA | NA | TRBV27 | CASSLVGPSSYNEQSF | TGTGCCAGCAGTTTAGTGGGCCCTAGCTCCTACAATGAGCAGTCCTTC
TRBJ2-7 | few | NA | TRBV20-1 | CSASLLQTVGYEQYF | TGCAGTGCTAGTTTGCTTCAGACAGTCGGGTACGAGCAGTACTTC
TRBJ2-6 | many | NA | TRBV7-6 | CASSSGGANVLTF | TGTGCCAGCAGCTCCGGCGGGGCCAACGTCCTGACTTTC
TRBJ2-3 | many | NA | TRBV13 | CASSSYRTDTQYF | TGTGCCAGCAGCTCTTATCGCACAGATACGCAGTATTTT
TRBJ2-7 | few | NA | TRBV5-6 | CASSQRPSGYEQYF | TGTGCCAGCAGCCAACGACCCAGTGGGTACGAGCAGTACTTC
TRBJ2-5 | few | NA | TRBV19 | CASSIVLAGETQYF | TGTGCCAGTAGTATAGTATTAGCAGGAGAGACCCAGTACTTC
TRBJ1-1 | many | TRBD1 | TRBV6-1 | CATRTRGPEAFF | TGTGCCACGCGTACCAGGGGGCCTGAAGCTTTCTTT
TRBJ2-3 | many | NA | TRBV28 | CASTPGRITDTQYF | TGTGCCAGCACCCCGGGGCGAATCACAGATACGCAGTATTTT
TRBJ2-2 | many | NA | TRBV3-1 | CASSQSSGPTGELFF | TGTGCCAGCAGCCAATCCAGCGGCCCCACCGGGGAGCTGTTTTTT
TRBJ1-1 | many | NA | TRBV4-3 | CASSQAVLGGTEAFF | TGCGCCAGCAGCCAAGCTGTGTTAGGGGGCACTGAAGCTTTCTTT
TRBJ2-3 | few | NA | TRBV7-9 | CASSYPSTDTQYF | TGTGCCAGCAGCTACCCTAGCACAGATACGCAGTATTTT
TRBJ1-2 | many | TRBD1 | TRBV20-1 | CSARKQGLVTFNYGYTF | TGCAGTGCTAGGAAACAGGGGCTGGTAACGTTTAACTATGGCTACACCTTC
TRBJ2-7 | few | TRBD1 | TRBV6-5 | CASNYWGQGAGEQYF | TGTGCCAGCAATTACTGGGGACAGGGGGCGGGAGAGCAGTACTTC
TRBJ2-7 | NA | TRBD1 | TRBV4-1 | CASSQTWAGGYEQYF | TGCGCCAGCAGCCAAACGTGGGCAGGGGGCTACGAGCAGTACTTC